These 26 T cell receptor beta chains originate from one sample sequenced in a study of blood T cells in healthy people across ages. The use of a sample-barcoded 5' primer and a J-beta primer mix characterized a second PCR of about 7 to 12 cycles. MiXCR, run by TCRdb on the 5' RACE reads, gives a single entry per CDR3 protein. The profile shows approximately 1.5 million distinct CDR3 sequences, almost 35% of them singletons. Specimen: blood. These receptors originate from a woman aged 25-40 years in good health.

The CDR3 coding sequence is TGTGCCAGCGTACGGCGGGACGGCACAGATACGCAGTATTTT. This sequence encodes CASVRRDGTDTQYF. The chain is built from TRBV7-9 and TRBJ2-3; TRBD2 is a possible D gene (6 bases). Germline assignment: CDR1 SEHNR and CDR2 FQNEAQ (reference sequence). V was trimmed by 8 bases and J by 1 base, leaving 13 bases between them. The CDR3 covers 14 residues.

The rearrangement joins TRBV2 to TRBJ2-1, with D perhaps matching TRBD1 (6 bases). Germline values: CDR1 SNHLY, CDR2 FYNNEI. This CDR3 spans 14 amino acids. Trimming removed 7 bases from V and 7 bases from J, with 17 bases in between. This CDR3 is CASKGQGRGNEQFF. CDR3 DNA: TGTGCCAGCAAGGGGCAGGGGAGAGGGAATGAGCAGTTCTTC. The variable domain in full, completed from reference TRBV2 and TRBJ2-1, reads EPEVTQTPSHQVTQMGQEVILRCVPISNHLYFYWYRQILGQKVEFLVSFYNNEISEKSEIFDDQFSVERPDGSNFTLKIRSTKLEDSAMYFCASKGQGRGNEQFFGPGTRLTVL.

In the case of this clonotype: The junction shows a germline mismatch at one end, possibly a read error. This rearrangement joins TRBV3-1 to TRBJ2-3; 10 bases agree with TRBD1. The germline CDR1 and CDR2 sequences are LGHDT and YNNKEL (reference sequence). CDR3 length equals 16 residues. CDR3 residues: CASSRQTGGFTGTQYF. CDR3 coding DNA: TGTGCCAGCAGCAGGCAGACAGGGGGCTTCACAGGTACGCAGTATTTT.

This clonotype was counted between two and nine times. V and J are TRBV20-1 and TRBJ2-1, with D possibly matching TRBD1 (5 bases). Trimming took 5 bases from V and 5 from J, leaving 19 bases between them. The CDR3 is made up of 15 amino acids. CDR1 and CDR2 (germline): DFQATT, SNEGSKA (reference sequence). The DNA for the CDR3 is TGCAGTGCTCCCACACTGACAGCAGCGAACAATGAGCAGTTCTTC. This gives the protein CSAPTLTAANNEQFF.

This clonotype was picked up a small number of times. The rearrangement uses TRBV27 and TRBJ2-4; D not resolved. This CDR3 has 15 residues. Germline lookup yields CDR1 MNHEY and CDR2 SMNVEV (reference sequence). The germline V and J ends were trimmed by 7 bases and 3 bases, with 16 bases remaining between them. The DNA of the CDR3 is TGTGCCAGCACCCCGATTCCCCCGGGCAAAAACATTCAGTACTTC. It encodes CASTPIPPGKNIQYF.

The V and J genes are TRBV15 and TRBJ1-5; 9 bases agree with TRBD1. The CDR3 is made up of 16 amino acids. The V segment lost 0 bases and the J segment 4 bases; nucleotides outside the gene matches: 4. CDR1 and CDR2 (germline): LNHNV, YYDKDF (reference sequence). The CDR3 loop reads CATSREGTGLNQPQHF. The DNA for the CDR3 is TGTGCCACCAGCAGAGAGGGGACAGGGCTAAATCAGCCCCAGCATTTT.

This chain uses TRBV27 with TRBJ1-1; D is possibly TRBD1 (6 bases). This CDR3 has 15 residues. Germline CDR1 reads MNHEY; CDR2 reads SMNVEV (reference sequence). V lost 5 bases and J 2 bases, leaving 15 bases between the germline ends. The CDR3 here is CASSRHREGNTEAFF. The CDR3 nucleotides read TGTGCCAGCAGTAGACACAGGGAGGGAAACACTGAAGCTTTCTTT.

DNA for the CDR3: TGTGCCAGCAGTGAACTCAGGTCCGGCGGGGAGCAGTACTTC. This encodes CASSELRSGGEQYF. The chain carries TRBV2 and TRBJ2-7; TRBD2 is a possible D gene (5 bases). V was cut by 2 bases and J by 7 bases, with 15 bases left in between. The CDR3 covers 14 residues. Germline V gene lookup returns CDR1 SNHLY and CDR2 FYNNEI. The variable domain in full, completed from reference TRBV2 and TRBJ2-7, reads EPEVTQTPSHQVTQMGQEVILRCVPISNHLYFYWYRQILGQKVEFLVSFYNNEISEKSEIFDDQFSVERPDGSNFTLKIRSTKLEDSAMYFCASSELRSGGEQYFGPGTRLTVT.

On this clonotype itself: The junction does not match germline at one end; this may be a read error. In DNA, the CDR3 is TGTGCCGGCAGCTTCCACCCTGGGAGGGGGGGTGGTCAGCCCCAGCATTTT. Translation gives CAGSFHPGRGGGQPQHF. V gene TRBV7-3 combines with J gene TRBJ1-5, with a possible D match to TRBD1 (6 bases). The CDR3 consists of 17 residues. Germline V gives CDR1 SGHTA, CDR2 FQGTGA.

The chain couples TRBV27 to TRBJ2-3, with D perhaps matching TRBD2 (5 bases). The CDR3 has 12 residues. Germline CDR1 reads MNHEY; CDR2 reads SMNVEV (reference sequence). Trimming stripped 5 bases from V and 8 bases from J, with 11 bases between. The CDR3 bases are TGTGCCAGCAGTGGCATCGAGGGTACGCAGTATTTT. This gives the protein CASSGIEGTQYF.

The gene calls are TRBV9 and TRBJ1-3; 7 bases are shared with TRBD1. The germline CDR1 and CDR2 sequences are SGDLS and YYNGEE. The CDR3 covers 15 residues. The V gene end was trimmed by 3 bases and the J gene end by 0 bases; junction bases not matched to a gene: 3. This CDR3 is CASSATGDSGNTIYF. The DNA for the CDR3 is TGTGCCAGCAGCGCCACAGGGGACTCTGGAAACACCATATATTTT.

The V gene is TRBV27, the J gene TRBJ1-1; the D is unclear. The germline CDR1 and CDR2 sequences are MNHEY and SMNVEV (reference sequence). V was shortened by 0 bases and J by 2 bases, with 7 bases between the two germline ends. CDR3 length: 14 amino acids. CDR3 bases: TGTGCCAGCAGTTTATCGCCGGTAAACACTGAAGCTTTCTTT. Translation gives CASSLSPVNTEAFF.

This chain links TRBV29-1 with TRBJ2-2; possibly TRBD1 for D (7 bases). The V end was cut by 4 bases, the J end by 3 bases, with 15 bases between. The CDR3 contains 15 residues. Germline V gives CDR1 SQVTM, CDR2 ANQGSEA. CDR3: CSVALAGGYTGELFF. DNA of the CDR3: TGCAGCGTTGCTCTCGCAGGGGGGTACACCGGGGAGCTGTTTTTT.

The V gene is TRBV2, the J gene TRBJ1-1; D possibly corresponds to TRBD1 (6 bases). The CDR3 has 14 amino acids. The germline V gene has CDR1 SNHLY and CDR2 FYNNEI. V lost 3 bases and J lost 4, with 12 bases in between. The CDR3, as DNA: TGTGCCAGCAGTGATCTGAGGGGGAGCACTGAAGCTTTCTTT. It encodes CASSDLRGSTEAFF.

This clonotype was counted a few times. This sequence joins TRBV5-6 and TRBJ2-5, with 8 bases fitting TRBD1. The CDR3 runs 15 residues. Trimming cost V 0 bases and J 6 bases; bases outside gene matches: 7. Germline CDR1 SGHDT, CDR2 YYEEEE. The CDR3 DNA reads TGTGCCAGCAGCTTGGGACAGGGGCAAATAAAGACCCAGTACTTC. Translation gives CASSLGQGQIKTQYF.

The table lists this clonotype with a few counts. The chain uses TRBV20-1 and TRBJ1-2; D may be TRBD1 (5 bases). The CDR3 is 12 residues long. The V end was cut by 4 bases, the J end by 4 bases, with 10 bases between. Per the germline V gene, CDR1 is DFQATT and CDR2 is SNEGSKA (reference sequence). This chain's CDR3 is CSAIPGIYGYTF. CDR3 coding DNA: TGCAGTGCTATACCAGGGATCTATGGCTACACCTTC.

There are many counts of this clonotype. The V call is TRBV20-1, the J call TRBJ2-7; D is unclear. The germline gives CDR1 DFQATT, CDR2 SNEGSKA (reference sequence). V was clipped by 8 bases and J by 0 bases, with 11 bases between them. The CDR3 has 12 residues. CDR3 sequence (DNA): TGCAGTACCGGGCCAAACTCCTACGAGCAGTACTTC. This gives the protein CSTGPNSYEQYF.

The J gene is TRBJ1-1, the V gene TRBV15, with D unclear. The V end lost 4 bases, the J end lost 5 bases, and 14 bases lay between the germline ends. The CDR3 sequence is 14 residues long. CDR1 LNHNV and CDR2 YYDKDF come from the germline V gene (reference sequence). CDR3 sequence (DNA): TGTGCCACCAGCATAGCCCTAACATGGACTGAAGCTTTCTTT. Translation gives CATSIALTWTEAFF.

The chain couples TRBV29-1 to TRBJ1-1, with 10 nucleotides matching TRBD1. This CDR3 spans 11 amino acids. V was pared by 8 bases and J by 8 bases, with 5 bases of the junction left unmatched. CDR1 and CDR2 from the germline V gene are SQVTM and ANQGSEA. In nucleotides, the CDR3 is TGCAGCACGACAGGGGGCGCGGAAGCTTTCTTT. It encodes CSTTGGAEAFF.

The chain recombines TRBV9 with TRBJ2-3; 9 bases are shared with TRBD1. The CDR3 is 14 amino acids. Germline V lookup: CDR1 SGDLS, CDR2 YYNGEE. Losses at the gene ends were 2 bases for V and 4 bases for J; bases not matched to a gene: 2. CDR3 region: CASSVWTGADTQYF. DNA for the CDR3: TGTGCCAGCAGCGTGTGGACAGGGGCAGATACGCAGTATTTT. Based on the CDR3 plus reference TRBV9 and TRBJ2-3, the full variable domain is DSGVTQTPKHLITATGQRVTLRCSPRSGDLSVYWYQQSLDQGLQFLIQYYNGEERAKGNILERFSAQQFPDLHSELNLSSLELGDSALYFCASSVWTGADTQYFGPGTRLTVL.

The chain recombines TRBV27 with TRBJ1-1; 7 nucleotides line up with TRBD1. The CDR3 consists of 15 residues. The V gene's germline CDR1 is MNHEY and CDR2 SMNVEV (reference sequence). Trimming at V came to 8 bases and at J to 0 bases, leaving 9 bases not matched to a gene. CDR3 region: CASGVRGPLNTEAFF. The CDR3 bases are TGTGCCAGCGGTGTGAGGGGGCCGTTGAACACTGAAGCTTTCTTT.

This clonotype was seen a handful of times. The gene calls are TRBV9 and TRBJ2-3; TRBD2 aligns across 7 bases. J lost 1 base, V lost 3 bases, and 8 bases had no gene match. This CDR3 is built from 16 residues. CDR1 is SGDLS and CDR2 is YYNGEE in the germline V gene. In DNA form, the CDR3 reads TGTGCCAGCAGCGCCTCAGGCGGGAGCGGCACAGATACGCAGTATTTT. It yields the protein CASSASGGSGTDTQYF.

There are a few counts of this clonotype. V is TRBV4-2 and J is TRBJ2-7, with D possibly TRBD2 on 6 matching bases. The CDR3 is 14 amino acids. The V end lost 4 bases, the J end lost 2 bases, and 12 bases lay between the germline ends. Germline V lookup: CDR1 LGHNA, CDR2 YNFKEQ. Here the CDR3 DNA reads TGTGCCAGCAGCCCACGGGGAGGAGCCTACGAGCAGTACTTC. Encoded protein: CASSPRGGAYEQYF.

In this sample, this clonotype turned up a few times. The V gene is TRBV27, the J gene TRBJ2-1; D is ambiguous. The CDR3 contains 15 residues. Germline V gene lookup returns CDR1 MNHEY and CDR2 SMNVEV (reference sequence). The germline V and J ends were trimmed by 8 bases and 2 bases, with 16 bases remaining between them. CDR3 loop: CASRGIWGTYNEQFF. The DNA of the CDR3 is TGTGCCAGCCGCGGAATTTGGGGAACCTACAATGAGCAGTTCTTC.

In this sample, this clonotype turned up a few times. The chain joins TRBV29-1 to TRBJ1-1; possibly TRBD1 for D (5 bases). The germline CDR1 and CDR2 sequences are SQVTM and ANQGSEA. The CDR3 consists of 17 residues. V was trimmed by 5 bases and J by 1 base, leaving 23 bases between them. CDR3 amino acids: CSVKSSPGGGWNTEAFF. The CDR3 bases are TGCAGCGTTAAAAGTTCCCCGGGGGGAGGCTGGAACACTGAAGCTTTCTTT.

The rearrangement uses TRBV20-1 and TRBJ2-1; TRBD2 agrees at 7 bases. Germline lookup yields CDR1 DFQATT and CDR2 SNEGSKA (reference sequence). The trim removed 3 bases at V and 4 bases at J, leaving 12 bases unmatched. The CDR3 extends over 16 amino acids. The CDR3 sequence is CSASNPGLTLYNEQFF. CDR3 nucleotides: TGCAGTGCTAGCAACCCGGGACTAACTCTTTACAATGAGCAGTTCTTC.